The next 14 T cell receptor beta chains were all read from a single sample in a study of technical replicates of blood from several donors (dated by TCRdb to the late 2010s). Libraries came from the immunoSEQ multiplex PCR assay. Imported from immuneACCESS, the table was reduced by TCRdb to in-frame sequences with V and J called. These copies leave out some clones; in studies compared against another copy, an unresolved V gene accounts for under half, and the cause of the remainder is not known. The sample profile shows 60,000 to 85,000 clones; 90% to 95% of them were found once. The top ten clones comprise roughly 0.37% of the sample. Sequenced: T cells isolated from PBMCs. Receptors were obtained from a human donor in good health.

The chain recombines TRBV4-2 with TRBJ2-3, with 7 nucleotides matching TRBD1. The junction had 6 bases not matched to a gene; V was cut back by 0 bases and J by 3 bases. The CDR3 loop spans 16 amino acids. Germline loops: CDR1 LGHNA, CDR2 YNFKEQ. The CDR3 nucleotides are TGTGCCAGCAGCCAAGAGTACAGGGGTAGGACAGATACGCAGTATTTT. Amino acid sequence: CASSQEYRGRTDTQYF.

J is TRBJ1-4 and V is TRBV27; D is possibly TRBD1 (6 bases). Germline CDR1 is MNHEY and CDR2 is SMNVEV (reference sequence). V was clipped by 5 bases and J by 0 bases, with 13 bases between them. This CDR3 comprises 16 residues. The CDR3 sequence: CASSPLKGATNEKLFF. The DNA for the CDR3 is TGTGCCAGCAGTCCTTTGAAGGGGGCAACTAATGAAAAACTGTTTTTT.

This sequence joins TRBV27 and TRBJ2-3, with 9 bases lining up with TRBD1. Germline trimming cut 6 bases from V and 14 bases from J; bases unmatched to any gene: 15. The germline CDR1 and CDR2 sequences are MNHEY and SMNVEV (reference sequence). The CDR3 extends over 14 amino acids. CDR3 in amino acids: CASRNTGGAACPYF. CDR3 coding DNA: TGTGCCAGCAGGAACACAGGGGGCGCAGCCTGTCCGTATTTT.

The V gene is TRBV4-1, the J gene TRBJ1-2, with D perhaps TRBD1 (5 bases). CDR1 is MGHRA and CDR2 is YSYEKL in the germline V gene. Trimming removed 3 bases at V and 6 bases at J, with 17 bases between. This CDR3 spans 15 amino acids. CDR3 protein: CASSQRIGDQDGYTF. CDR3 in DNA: TGCGCCAGCAGCCAGCGTATAGGGGATCAGGATGGCTACACCTTC.

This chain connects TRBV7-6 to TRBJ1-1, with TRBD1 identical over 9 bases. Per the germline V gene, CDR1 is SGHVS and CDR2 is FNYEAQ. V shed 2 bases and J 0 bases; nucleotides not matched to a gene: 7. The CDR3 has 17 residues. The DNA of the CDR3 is TGTGCCAGCAGCTTAAGGGGGACAGGGATCTTGAACACTGAAGCTTTCTTT. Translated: CASSLRGTGILNTEAFF.

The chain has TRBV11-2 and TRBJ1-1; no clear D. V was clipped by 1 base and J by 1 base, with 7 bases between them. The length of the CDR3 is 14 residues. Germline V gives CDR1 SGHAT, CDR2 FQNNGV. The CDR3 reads CASSLVSGNTEAFF. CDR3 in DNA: TGTGCCAGCAGCTTAGTTTCCGGGAACACTGAAGCTTTCTTT.

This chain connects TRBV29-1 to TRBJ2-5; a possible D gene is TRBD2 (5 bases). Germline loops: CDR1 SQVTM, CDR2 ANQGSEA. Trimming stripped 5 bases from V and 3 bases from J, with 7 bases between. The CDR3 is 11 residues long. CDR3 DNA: TGCAGCGTTCCGAGGGAAGAGACCCAGTACTTC. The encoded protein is CSVPREETQYF.

CDR3 region: CASSRLAGGDTQYF. Written as DNA, the CDR3 is TGTGCCAGCAGTCGACTAGCGGGAGGGGATACGCAGTATTTT. The chain recombines TRBV2 with TRBJ2-3, with 14 bases aligning to TRBD2. Germline-derived CDR1 and CDR2 are SNHLY and FYNNEI. V was pared by 5 bases and J by 6 bases, with 1 base of the junction left unmatched. The CDR3 is made up of 14 amino acids.

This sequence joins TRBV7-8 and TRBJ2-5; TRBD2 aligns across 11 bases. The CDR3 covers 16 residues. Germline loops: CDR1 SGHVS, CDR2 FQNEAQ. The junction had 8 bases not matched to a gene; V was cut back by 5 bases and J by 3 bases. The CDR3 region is CASSDRLAGTKETQYF. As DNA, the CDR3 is TGTGCCAGCAGCGACCGACTAGCGGGGACGAAAGAGACCCAGTACTTC.

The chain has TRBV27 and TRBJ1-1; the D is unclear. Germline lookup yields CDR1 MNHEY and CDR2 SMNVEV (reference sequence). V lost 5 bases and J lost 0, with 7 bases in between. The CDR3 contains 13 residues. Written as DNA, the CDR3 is TGTGCCAGCAGTAGAGTAATGAACACTGAAGCTTTCTTT. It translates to CASSRVMNTEAFF.

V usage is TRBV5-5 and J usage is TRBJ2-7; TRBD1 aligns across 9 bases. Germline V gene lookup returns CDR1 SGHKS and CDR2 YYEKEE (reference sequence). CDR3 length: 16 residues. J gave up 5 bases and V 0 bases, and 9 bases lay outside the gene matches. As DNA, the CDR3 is TGTGCCAGCAGCTTGGAGGGACAGGGCATTTCTCACGAGCAGTACTTC. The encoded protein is CASSLEGQGISHEQYF.

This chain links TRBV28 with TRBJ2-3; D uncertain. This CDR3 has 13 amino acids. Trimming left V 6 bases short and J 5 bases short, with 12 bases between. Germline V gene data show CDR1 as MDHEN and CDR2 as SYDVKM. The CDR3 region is CASSYNPGDTQYF. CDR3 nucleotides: TGTGCCAGCAGCTATAATCCGGGAGATACGCAGTATTTT.

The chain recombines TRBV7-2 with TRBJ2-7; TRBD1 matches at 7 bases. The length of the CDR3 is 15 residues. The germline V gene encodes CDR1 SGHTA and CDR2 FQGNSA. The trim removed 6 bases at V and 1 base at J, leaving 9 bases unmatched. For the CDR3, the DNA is TGTGCCAGCAGTTTCACAGGGGTGGAGTCCTACGAGCAGTACTTC. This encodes CASSFTGVESYEQYF.

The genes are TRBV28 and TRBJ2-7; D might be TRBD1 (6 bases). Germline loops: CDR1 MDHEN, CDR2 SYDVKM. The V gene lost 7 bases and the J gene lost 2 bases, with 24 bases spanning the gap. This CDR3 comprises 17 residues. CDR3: CASTQKTGARIPYEQYF. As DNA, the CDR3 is TGTGCCAGCACCCAAAAGACAGGAGCCCGTATTCCCTACGAGCAGTACTTC.